Listed here are 13 T cell receptor beta chains from one sample, sequenced in a study of control samples from healthy donors and cancer patients. Generated by immunoSEQ multiplex PCR, the TCRdb table keeps only in-frame clones and is missing some. The sample has some 99,000 clones, about nine tenths seen once. Sequenced input: blood. The receptors were gathered from a human donor in good health. The donor label of this sample is uncertain.

J is TRBJ2-1 and V is TRBV4-1; 11 bases map to TRBD2. Unmatched junction bases numbered 0, after V lost 1 base and J lost 4 bases. CDR1 MGHRA and CDR2 YSYEKL come from the germline V gene. The CDR3 contains 15 residues. CDR3 coding DNA: TGCGCCAGCAGCCAAGGACTAGCGGGGTACAATGAGCAGTTCTTC. Encoded protein: CASSQGLAGYNEQFF.

The chain carries TRBV11-2 and TRBJ1-3, with D maybe TRBD1 (6 bases). Trimming pared 5 bases from V and 0 bases from J, leaving 20 bases between. CDR3 size: 18 residues. CDR1 SGHAT and CDR2 FQNNGV come from the germline V gene. CDR3 sequence reads: CASSITTGSSISGNTIYF. CDR3 DNA sequence: TGTGCCAGCAGCATTACCACAGGGTCTTCAATCTCTGGAAACACCATATATTTT.

This sequence joins TRBV7-2 and TRBJ1-2, with no clear D. This CDR3 spans 14 amino acids. V was shortened by 2 bases and J by 8 bases, with 15 bases between the two germline ends. Germline V gene lookup returns CDR1 SGHTA and CDR2 FQGNSA. In nucleotides, the CDR3 is TGTGCCAGCAGCTTATCGTTCCCCGGGAACGGCTACACCTTC. This gives the protein CASSLSFPGNGYTF.

The chain has TRBV13 and TRBJ2-7; 8 nucleotides line up with TRBD1. This CDR3 is built from 14 residues. V shed 2 bases and J 2 bases; nucleotides not matched to a gene: 2. From germline, CDR1 is PRHDT and CDR2 FYEKMQ (reference sequence). CDR3 sequence: CASSLRTGTYEQYF. The CDR3 bases are TGTGCCAGCAGCTTACGGACAGGGACCTACGAGCAGTACTTC.

This sequence joins TRBV5-1 and TRBJ2-1; TRBD2 aligns across 11 bases. The CDR3 consists of 15 residues. Trimming cost V 4 bases and J 6 bases; bases outside gene matches: 6. CDR1 SGHRS and CDR2 YFSETQ come from the germline V gene. The CDR3: CASSATSGVPNEQFF. Written as DNA, the CDR3 is TGCGCCAGCAGCGCGACTAGCGGGGTCCCCAATGAGCAGTTCTTC.

This clone has a handful of counts. The gene calls are TRBV2 and TRBJ2-7; D is unclear. Per the germline V gene, CDR1 is SNHLY and CDR2 is FYNNEI. The CDR3 runs to 13 residues. Trimming left V 3 bases short and J 12 bases short, with 18 bases between. The CDR3 DNA follows: TGTGCCAGCAGTGAGGTGAAAGGACGGCTTTTGTACTTC. The encoded protein is CASSEVKGRLLYF.

The genes are TRBV24-1 and TRBJ2-3; the D is unclear. This CDR3 region has 15 residues. Deletions cut 2 bases from V and 2 bases from J, with 10 bases between. Per the germline V gene, CDR1 is KGHDR and CDR2 is SFDVKD. The CDR3 nucleotides are TGTGCCACCAGTGATTCAGGCAAGATCACAGATACGCAGTATTTT. Translating it yields CATSDSGKITDTQYF.

The chain employs TRBV2 and TRBJ1-6; 9 bases fit TRBD1. The CDR3 contains 14 residues. Germline CDR1 reads SNHLY; CDR2 reads FYNNEI. Trimming cost V 6 bases and J 7 bases; bases outside gene matches: 4. CDR3 loop: CASRDTGGNSPLHF. In DNA form, the CDR3 reads TGTGCCAGCAGGGACACAGGGGGCAATTCACCCCTCCACTTT.

The J gene is TRBJ2-5, the V gene TRBV27; no clear D gene. CDR1 MNHEY and CDR2 SMNVEV come from the germline V gene (reference sequence). The V gene lost 2 bases and the J gene lost 5 bases, with 15 bases spanning the gap. The CDR3 length is 15 residues. The CDR3 loop reads CASSLILGETETQYF. CDR3 sequence (DNA): TGTGCCAGCAGTTTAATCCTGGGCGAGACGGAGACCCAGTACTTC.

The V call is TRBV6-5, the J call TRBJ2-2; 10 bases are shared with TRBD2. The J segment lost 1 base and the V segment lost 8 bases, leaving 4 bases of the junction unmatched. Looked up from germline, CDR1 is MNHEY and CDR2 is SVGAGI. The CDR3 extends over 15 amino acids. For the CDR3, the DNA is TGTGCCAGCTCAAGACTAGCGGGGAACACCGGGGAGCTGTTTTTT. It yields the protein CASSRLAGNTGELFF.

The rearrangement joins TRBV6-1 to TRBJ1-5; TRBD1 aligns across 11 bases. This CDR3 has 17 residues. The V and J ends lost 0 bases and 8 bases, in that order; junction bases with no gene match: 9. From germline, CDR1 is MNHNS and CDR2 SASEGT. CDR3 residues: CASSEAHGQGAVKPQHF. CDR3 in DNA: TGTGCCAGCAGTGAAGCGCACGGACAGGGGGCTGTGAAGCCCCAGCATTTT.

This clone was observed a single time. CDR3 bases: TGTGCCAGCCAGGACGGAAATCAGCCCCAGCATTTT. Translating it yields CASQDGNQPQHF. The chain employs TRBV12-3 or TRBV12-4 and TRBJ1-5; D remains unclear. V was cut by 8 bases and J by 4 bases, with 9 bases left in between. This CDR3 spans 12 amino acids.

The rearrangement uses TRBV7-2 and TRBJ1-5, with D unclear. This CDR3 contains 15 residues. Germline CDR1 SGHTA, CDR2 FQGNSA. The V gene lost 5 bases and the J gene lost 2 bases, with 13 bases spanning the gap. The CDR3 DNA follows: TGTGCCAGCAGCCCCTACGGGGTTGGCAATCAGCCCCAGCATTTT. Its translation is CASSPYGVGNQPQHF.